What follows describes a single T cell receptor (beta chain). Its antigen remains undetermined. Base qualities are missing; no much larger clone stands one base away. This entry is derived from a study of blood T cells in healthy people across ages (dated by TCRdb to between 2015 and 2017). General notes on the study: In model experiments, template switching captured about one uniquely barcoded TCR beta cDNA molecule for every two T cells. The study measured age-related changes in TCR beta repertoire diversity using deep sequencing normalized with unique cDNA molecular identifiers. Donors were grouped into four age groups: young (average roughly 17 years), middle-aged (39), aged (around 56) and long-lived (over 80). To avoid experimental bias, donors of different ages were spread randomly across the sequencing lanes. Two additional independent replicas of 1 million unique cDNA reads from the same blood draw were analyzed for two donors (one aged 18 to 30 and one aged 80 or older).

Library preparation employed 5' RACE. Sequencing relied on an Illumina HiSeq 2500. A second PCR of roughly 6 to 11 cycles was run with a J-beta primer mix and a sample-barcoded 5' primer. Each TCR beta cDNA molecule received a unique molecular identifier from a template-switch 5' adaptor carrying 12 random nucleotides. Each sample yielded at least 3 million CDR3-containing paired-end reads. First-strand cDNA synthesis was performed from all RNA using the Mint cDNA synthesis kit, with priming by a TRBC-specific oligonucleotide. All cDNA was treated with uracil-DNA glycosylase and then went through a first 18-cycle PCR with the universal primers M1SS and BC2_uni_R. On the authors' methods: For normalization, 1 million high-quality reads, each with a distinct molecular identifier, were randomly selected from each sample. Instead of being binned into consensus sequences, reads with shared molecular identifiers were discarded. MiTCR, with a Q25 quality threshold and the strictest error-elimination algorithm, was used for CDR3 identification, clonotype clustering and error correction. A nonparametric unseen species model using Euler transformation provided a lower-bound estimate of total TCR beta diversity. TCRdb applied fastp at Q25 and MiXCR to the public reads, then kept only in-frame beta chains. Rows matching on CDR3 protein sequence are summarized as one entry with the most common DNA and genes. The V and J calls were not made by the authors but by TCRdb's processing. Recorded for this sample are some 920,000 distinct CDR3 sequences; 51% of them occurred a single time. The ten largest clones add up to over 20% of the sample.

Broad study findings and their caveats: Observed TCR beta diversity per million T cells fell roughly linearly with age, and a significant reduction was already apparent by age roughly 40. Estimates of total diversity based on one million sequenced T cells were considered lower bounds and underestimates. Because donor CMV infection status was unknown, age-related changes in expanded clonotypes were potentially confounded. Bulk unsorted PBMC profiling prevented conclusive comparison of naive and antigen-experienced compartments. Compared with the aged group, the long-lived group had more naive CD4+ T cells, fewer expanded clones and increased TCR diversity, a pattern suggesting age selection. Observed TCR beta diversity correlated strongly with the percentage of naive T cells measured by flow cytometry.

The 35 to 40 donors, aged about 6 to 95 years, were systemically healthy Caucasian individuals from Russia. About 10 milliliters of peripheral blood were collected from each donor into EDTA-treated Vacutainer tubes. Ficoll-Paque density-gradient centrifugation was used to isolate PBMCs, with at least 7 million per sample. Trizol reagent was used to extract total RNA from PBMCs, with at least 6 micrograms per sample. The percentages of naive CD45RAhigh/CD27high T cells were determined by flow cytometry on a PBMC aliquot from every donor. This TCR derives from a woman aged 55-70 years in good health. The source material was blood.

The CDR3 protein is CSARAPTGDTQYF. The nucleotide sequence reads as follows: TGCAGTGCTAGAGCCCCGACAGGAGATACGCAGTATTTT. The sequence links TRBV20-1 to TRBJ2-3; 6 matching bases give a weak D call of TRBD1. The CDR3 measures 13 amino acids from cysteine to phenylalanine. The only DNA kept is the CDR3, 39 bases in frame from the first base. From the germline V gene (reference sequence), CDR1 is DFQATT and CDR2 is SNEGSKA. V lost 1 base and J lost 5 bases; the stretch between them is 10 bases long.